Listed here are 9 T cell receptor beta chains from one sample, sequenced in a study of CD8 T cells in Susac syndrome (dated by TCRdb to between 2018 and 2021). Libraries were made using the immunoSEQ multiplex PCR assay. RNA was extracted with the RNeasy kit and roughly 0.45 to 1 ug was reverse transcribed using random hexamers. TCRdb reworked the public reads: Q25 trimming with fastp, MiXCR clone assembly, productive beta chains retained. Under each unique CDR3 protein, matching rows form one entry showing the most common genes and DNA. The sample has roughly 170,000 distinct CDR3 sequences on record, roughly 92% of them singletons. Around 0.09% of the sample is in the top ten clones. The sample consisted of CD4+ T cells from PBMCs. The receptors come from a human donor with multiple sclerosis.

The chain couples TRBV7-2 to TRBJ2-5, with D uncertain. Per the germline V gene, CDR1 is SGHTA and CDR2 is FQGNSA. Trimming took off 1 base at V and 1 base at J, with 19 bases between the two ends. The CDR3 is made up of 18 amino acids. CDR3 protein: CASSLVLSQRDIQETQYF. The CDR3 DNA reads TGTGCCAGCAGCTTAGTCTTATCACAGCGAGACATCCAAGAGACCCAGTACTTC. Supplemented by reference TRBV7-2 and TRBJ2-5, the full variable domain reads GAGVSQSPSNKVTEKGKDVELRCDPISGHTALYWYRQSLGQGLEFLIYFQGNSAPDKSGLPSDRFSAERTGGSVSTLTIQRTQQEDSAVYLCASSLVLSQRDIQETQYFGPGTRLLVL.

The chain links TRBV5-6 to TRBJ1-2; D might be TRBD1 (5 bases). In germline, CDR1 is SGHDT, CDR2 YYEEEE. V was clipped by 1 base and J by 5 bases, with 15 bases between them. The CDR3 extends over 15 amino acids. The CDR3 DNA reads TGTGCCAGCAGCTTGCAAGGGGCTAAGTGGTATGGCTACACCTTC. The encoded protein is CASSLQGAKWYGYTF.

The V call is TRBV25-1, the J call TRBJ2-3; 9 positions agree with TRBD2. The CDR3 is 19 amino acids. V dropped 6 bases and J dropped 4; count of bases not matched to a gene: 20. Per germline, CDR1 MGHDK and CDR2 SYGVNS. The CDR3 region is CASSPTSGGLTTLADTQYF. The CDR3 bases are TGTGCCAGCAGCCCGACTAGCGGAGGCCTTACCACTCTCGCAGATACGCAGTATTTT.

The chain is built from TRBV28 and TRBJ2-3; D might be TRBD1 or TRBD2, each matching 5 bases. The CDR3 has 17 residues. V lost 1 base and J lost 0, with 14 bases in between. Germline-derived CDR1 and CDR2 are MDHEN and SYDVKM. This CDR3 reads CASSLSGHRRSTDTQYF. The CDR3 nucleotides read TGTGCCAGCAGTTTATCGGGTCACAGGAGGAGCACAGATACGCAGTATTTT. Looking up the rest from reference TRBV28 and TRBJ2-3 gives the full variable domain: DVKVTQSSRYLVKRTGEKVFLECVQDMDHENMFWYRQDPGLGLRLIYFSYDVKMKEKGDIPEGYSVSREKKERFSLILESASTNQTSMYLCASSLSGHRRSTDTQYFGPGTRLTVL.

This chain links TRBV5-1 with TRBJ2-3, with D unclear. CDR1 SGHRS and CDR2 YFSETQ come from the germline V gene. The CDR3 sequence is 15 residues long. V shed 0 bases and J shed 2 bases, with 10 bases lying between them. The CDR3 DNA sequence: TGCGCCAGCAGCTTGGGCAGGTCCTACACAGATACGCAGTATTTT. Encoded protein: CASSLGRSYTDTQYF.

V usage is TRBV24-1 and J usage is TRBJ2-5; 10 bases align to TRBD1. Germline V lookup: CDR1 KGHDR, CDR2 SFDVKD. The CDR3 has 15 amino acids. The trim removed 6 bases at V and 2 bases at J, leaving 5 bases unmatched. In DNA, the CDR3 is TGTGCCACCAGTCTGGGACAGGGGACTCAAGAGACCCAGTACTTC. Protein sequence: CATSLGQGTQETQYF.

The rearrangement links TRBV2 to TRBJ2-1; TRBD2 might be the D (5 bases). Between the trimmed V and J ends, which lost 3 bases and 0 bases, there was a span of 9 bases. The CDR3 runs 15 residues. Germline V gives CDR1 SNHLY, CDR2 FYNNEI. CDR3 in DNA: TGTGCCAGCAGTGAGTTTGGGAGCTCCTACAATGAGCAGTTCTTC. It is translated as CASSEFGSSYNEQFF.

The CDR3 DNA is TGCGCCAGCAGACCTGACGGAGGATCCTATGGCTACACCTTC. Its protein is CASRPDGGSYGYTF. The chain joins TRBV5-1 to TRBJ1-2; no firm D call. CDR1 is SGHRS and CDR2 is YFSETQ in the germline V gene. V was shortened by 5 bases and J by 4 bases, with 15 bases between the two germline ends. This CDR3 region has 14 residues. Looking up the rest from reference TRBV5-1 and TRBJ1-2 gives the full variable domain: KAGVTQTPRYLIKTRGQQVTLSCSPISGHRSVSWYQQTPGQGLQFLFEYFSETQRNKGNFPGRFSGRQFSNSRSEMNVSTLELGDSALYLCASRPDGGSYGYTFGSGTRLTVV.

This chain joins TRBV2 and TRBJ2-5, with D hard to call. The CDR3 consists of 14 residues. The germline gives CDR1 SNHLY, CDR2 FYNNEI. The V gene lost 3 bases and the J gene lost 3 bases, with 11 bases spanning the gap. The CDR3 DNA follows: TGTGCCAGCAGTGACAGTTCCCCCGAAGAGACCCAGTACTTC. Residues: CASSDSSPEETQYF. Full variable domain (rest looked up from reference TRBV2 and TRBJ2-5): EPEVTQTPSHQVTQMGQEVILRCVPISNHLYFYWYRQILGQKVEFLVSFYNNEISEKSEIFDDQFSVERPDGSNFTLKIRSTKLEDSAMYFCASSDSSPEETQYFGPGTRLLVL.